These 8 T cell receptor beta chains were all obtained from the same sample, sequenced in a study of blood T cell repertoires in COVID-19. The table came from immunoSEQ multiplex PCR; TCRdb's copy has only in-frame clones and leaves some out. The table lists 200,000 to 250,000 clones, 90% of them singletons. Sequences were obtained from PBMCs or T cells enriched from blood (not recorded which). The source of these receptors is a man aged 25-40 years who had been exposed to COVID-19.

V and J are TRBV6-5 and TRBJ1-3; 7 bases are a match to TRBD1. The ends lost 8 bases at V and 1 base at J; junction bases unmatched: 8. CDR1 is MNHEY and CDR2 is SVGAGI in the germline V gene. The CDR3 is made up of 15 amino acids. The CDR3 coding sequence is TGTGCCAGCGGGACAGTTCGGAGTTCTGGAAACACCATATATTTT. Protein product: CASGTVRSSGNTIYF.

This clone is a singleton in its sample. This rearrangement joins TRBV7-6 to TRBJ1-6; D gene uncertain. The V gene lost 1 base and the J gene lost 10 bases, with 5 bases spanning the gap. The CDR3 loop spans 12 amino acids. Germline V gene data show CDR1 as SGHVS and CDR2 as FNYEAQ. As DNA, the CDR3 is TGTGCCAGCAGCTTAGAGCGATCACCCCTCCACTTT. It yields the protein CASSLERSPLHF. Full variable domain (rest looked up from reference TRBV7-6 and TRBJ1-6): GAGVSQSPRYKVTKRGQDVALRCDPISGHVSLYWYRQALGQGPEFLTYFNYEAQQDKSGLPNDRFSAERPEGSISTLTIQRTEQRDSAMYRCASSLERSPLHFGNGTRLTVT.

This clone has just a few counts. V gene TRBV29-1 combines with J gene TRBJ2-1, with D possibly being TRBD1 (5 bases). This CDR3 has 13 residues. V was trimmed by 4 bases and J by 10 bases, leaving 17 bases between them. Germline-derived CDR1 and CDR2 are SQVTM and ANQGSEA. This CDR3 is CSVAVAGSDEQFF. The CDR3 nucleotides are TGCAGCGTTGCGGTTGCAGGGTCAGACGAGCAGTTCTTC.

The chain recombines TRBV5-4 with TRBJ2-5; TRBD1 agrees at 8 bases. Germline V lookup: CDR1 SGHNT, CDR2 YYREEE (reference sequence). This CDR3 contains 17 residues. V lost 4 bases, J lost 1 base, and 12 bases stayed unmatched. The CDR3 DNA sequence: TGTGCCAGCAGCATACCCAGGACAGGGAGTCTCCAAGAGACCCAGTACTTC. Residues: CASSIPRTGSLQETQYF.

The chain combines TRBV29-1 with TRBJ1-2; unclear D gene. V gave up 6 bases and J gave up 4 bases, with 12 bases separating them. This CDR3 has 12 amino acids. The V gene's germline CDR1 is SQVTM and CDR2 ANQGSEA. The CDR3 reads CSVNLLRYGYTF. CDR3 coding DNA: TGCAGCGTCAATCTGCTGCGCTATGGCTACACCTTC.

In this sample, this clone turned up once. V usage is TRBV2 and J usage is TRBJ2-1, with unresolved D. Germline V gives CDR1 SNHLY, CDR2 FYNNEI. The CDR3 is 19 amino acids. Between the trimmed V and J ends, which lost 1 base and 0 bases, there was a span of 19 bases. The CDR3 DNA reads as TGTGCCAGCAGTGAAGATAGGCAGGCCGACACAAGCTCCTACAATGAGCAGTTCTTC. It encodes CASSEDRQADTSSYNEQFF. Full variable domain (missing parts from reference TRBV2 and TRBJ2-1): EPEVTQTPSHQVTQMGQEVILRCVPISNHLYFYWYRQILGQKVEFLVSFYNNEISEKSEIFDDQFSVERPDGSNFTLKIRSTKLEDSAMYFCASSEDRQADTSSYNEQFFGPGTRLTVL.

The chain is built from TRBV7-2 and TRBJ2-5; TRBD1 might be the D (5 bases). There are 13 residues in the CDR3. Trimming left V 3 bases short and J 4 bases short, with 9 bases between. Per the germline V gene, CDR1 is SGHTA and CDR2 is FQGNSA. CDR3 loop: CASSFEGVETQYF. CDR3 bases: TGTGCCAGCAGCTTTGAAGGGGTAGAGACCCAGTACTTC.

This sequence joins TRBV2 and TRBJ1-2; a weak D match, TRBD1 (5 bases). Trimming shortened V by 0 bases and J by 7 bases, and 6 bases separated the two germline ends. Germline V gene sequence: CDR1 SNHLY, CDR2 FYNNEI. CDR3 length: 12 residues. The CDR3 sequence is CASSEAGVGYTF. Written as DNA, the CDR3 is TGTGCCAGCAGTGAAGCAGGGGTTGGCTACACCTTC.